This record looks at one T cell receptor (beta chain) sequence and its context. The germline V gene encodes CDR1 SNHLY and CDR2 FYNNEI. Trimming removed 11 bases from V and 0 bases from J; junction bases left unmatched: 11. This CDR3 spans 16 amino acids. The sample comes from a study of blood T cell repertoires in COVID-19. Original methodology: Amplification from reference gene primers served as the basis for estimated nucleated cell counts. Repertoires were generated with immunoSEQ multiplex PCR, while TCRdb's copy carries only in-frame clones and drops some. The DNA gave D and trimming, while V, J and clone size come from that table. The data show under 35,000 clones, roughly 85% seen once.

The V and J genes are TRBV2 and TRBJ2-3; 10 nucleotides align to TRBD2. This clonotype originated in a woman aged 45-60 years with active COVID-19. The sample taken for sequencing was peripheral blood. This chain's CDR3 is CASTGLAVTSTDTQYF. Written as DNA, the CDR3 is TGTGCCTCTACAGGACTAGCGGTAACTAGCACAGATACGCAGTATTTT.